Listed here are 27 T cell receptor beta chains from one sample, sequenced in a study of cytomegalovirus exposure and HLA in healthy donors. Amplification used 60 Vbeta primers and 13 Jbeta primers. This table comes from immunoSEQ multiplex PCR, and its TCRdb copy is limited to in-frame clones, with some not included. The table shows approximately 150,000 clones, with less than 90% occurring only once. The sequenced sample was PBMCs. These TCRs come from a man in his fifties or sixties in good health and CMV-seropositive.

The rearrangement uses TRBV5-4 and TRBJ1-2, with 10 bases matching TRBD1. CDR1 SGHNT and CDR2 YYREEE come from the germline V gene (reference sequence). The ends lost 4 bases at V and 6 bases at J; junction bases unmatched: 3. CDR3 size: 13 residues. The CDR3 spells CASSIDRGHGYTF. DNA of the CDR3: TGTGCCAGCAGCATTGACAGGGGGCATGGCTACACCTTC.

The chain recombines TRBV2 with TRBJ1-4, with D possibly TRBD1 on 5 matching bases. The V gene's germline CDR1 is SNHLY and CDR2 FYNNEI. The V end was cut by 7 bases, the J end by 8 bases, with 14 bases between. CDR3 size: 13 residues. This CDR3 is CASILARGEKLFF. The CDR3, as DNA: TGTGCCAGCATCCTGGCTCGGGGGGAAAAACTGTTTTTT. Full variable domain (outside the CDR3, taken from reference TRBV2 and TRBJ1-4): EPEVTQTPSHQVTQMGQEVILRCVPISNHLYFYWYRQILGQKVEFLVSFYNNEISEKSEIFDDQFSVERPDGSNFTLKIRSTKLEDSAMYFCASILARGEKLFFGSGTQLSVL.

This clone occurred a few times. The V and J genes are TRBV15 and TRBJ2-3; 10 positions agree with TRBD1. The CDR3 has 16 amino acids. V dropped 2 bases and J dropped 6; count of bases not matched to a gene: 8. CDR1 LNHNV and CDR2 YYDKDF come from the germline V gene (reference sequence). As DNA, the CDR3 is TGTGCCACCAGCAGAATTCCGGGACAGGGGTCTGATACGCAGTATTTT. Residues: CATSRIPGQGSDTQYF.

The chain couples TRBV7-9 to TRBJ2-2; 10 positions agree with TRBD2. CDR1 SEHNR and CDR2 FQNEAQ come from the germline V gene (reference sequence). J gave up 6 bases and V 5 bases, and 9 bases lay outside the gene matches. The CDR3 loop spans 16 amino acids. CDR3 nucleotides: TGTGCCAGCAGCGCCTCTAGCGGGAGTAAGGCCGGGGAGCTGTTTTTT. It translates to CASSASSGSKAGELFF.

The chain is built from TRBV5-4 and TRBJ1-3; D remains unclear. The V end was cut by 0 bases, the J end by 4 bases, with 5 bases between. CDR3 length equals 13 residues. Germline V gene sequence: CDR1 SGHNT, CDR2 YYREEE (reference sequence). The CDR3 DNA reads TGTGCCAGCAGCTTGGCCGGGGGAAACACCATATATTTT. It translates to CASSLAGGNTIYF.

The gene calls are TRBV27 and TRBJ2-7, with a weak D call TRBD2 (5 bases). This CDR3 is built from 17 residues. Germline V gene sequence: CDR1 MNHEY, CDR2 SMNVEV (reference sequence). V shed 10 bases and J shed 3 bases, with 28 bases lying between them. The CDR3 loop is CAKHTAPLVCEIYEQYF. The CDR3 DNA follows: TGTGCCAAACATACAGCCCCACTAGTCTGCGAAATCTACGAGCAGTACTTC.

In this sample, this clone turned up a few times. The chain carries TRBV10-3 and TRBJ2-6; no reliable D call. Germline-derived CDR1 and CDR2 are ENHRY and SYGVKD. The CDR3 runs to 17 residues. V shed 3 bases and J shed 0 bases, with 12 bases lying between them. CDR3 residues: CAISDVARISGANVLTF. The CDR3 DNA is TGTGCCATCAGTGACGTAGCTCGGATCTCTGGGGCCAACGTCCTGACTTTC.

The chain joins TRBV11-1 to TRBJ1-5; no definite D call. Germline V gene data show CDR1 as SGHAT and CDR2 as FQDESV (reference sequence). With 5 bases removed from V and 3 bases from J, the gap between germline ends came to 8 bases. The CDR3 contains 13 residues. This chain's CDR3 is CASSIGYNQPQHF. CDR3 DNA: TGTGCCAGCAGCATAGGTTACAATCAGCCCCAGCATTTT.

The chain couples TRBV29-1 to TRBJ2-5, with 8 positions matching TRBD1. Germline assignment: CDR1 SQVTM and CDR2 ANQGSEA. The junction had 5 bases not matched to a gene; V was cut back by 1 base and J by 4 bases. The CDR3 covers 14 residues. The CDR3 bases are TGCAGCGTTGAAGGGGGCAGGGGGCGAGAGACCCAGTACTTC. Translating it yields CSVEGGRGRETQYF. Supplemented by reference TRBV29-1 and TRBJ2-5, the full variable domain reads SAVISQKPSRDICQRGTSLTIQCQVDSQVTMMFWYRQQPGQSLTLIATANQGSEATYESGFVIDKFPISRPNLTFSTLTVSNMSPEDSSIYLCSVEGGRGRETQYFGPGTRLLVL.

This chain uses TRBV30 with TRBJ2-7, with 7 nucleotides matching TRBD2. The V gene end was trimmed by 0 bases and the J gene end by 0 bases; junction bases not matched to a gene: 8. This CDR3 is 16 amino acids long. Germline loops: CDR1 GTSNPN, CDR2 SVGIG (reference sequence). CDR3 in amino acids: CAWSVGSGAYSYEQYF. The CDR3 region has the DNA TGTGCCTGGAGTGTGGGGAGCGGGGCATACTCCTACGAGCAGTACTTC.

The CDR3 spells CASSTTSRGGLQETQYF. The CDR3 DNA sequence: TGTGCCAGCAGCACGACCAGTCGGGGGGGCCTACAAGAGACCCAGTACTTC. The V and J genes are TRBV7-8 and TRBJ2-5; 8 nucleotides agree with TRBD2. The V segment lost 5 bases and the J segment 2 bases; nucleotides outside the gene matches: 13. Germline values: CDR1 SGHVS, CDR2 FQNEAQ. This CDR3 is 17 amino acids long.

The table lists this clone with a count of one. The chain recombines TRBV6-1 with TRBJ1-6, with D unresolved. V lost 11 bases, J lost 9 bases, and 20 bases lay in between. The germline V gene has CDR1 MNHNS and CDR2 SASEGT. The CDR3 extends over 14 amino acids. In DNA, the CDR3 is TGTGCCGGGTCAAACCGGCCAACTACTTCACCCCTCCACTTT. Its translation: CAGSNRPTTSPLHF.

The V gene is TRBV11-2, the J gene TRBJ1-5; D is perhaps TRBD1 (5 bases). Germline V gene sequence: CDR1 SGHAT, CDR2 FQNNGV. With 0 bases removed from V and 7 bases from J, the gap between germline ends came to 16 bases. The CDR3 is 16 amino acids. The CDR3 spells CASSLEAGRRSQPQHF. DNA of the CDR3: TGTGCCAGCAGCTTAGAGGCAGGGCGAAGGAGCCAGCCCCAGCATTTT.

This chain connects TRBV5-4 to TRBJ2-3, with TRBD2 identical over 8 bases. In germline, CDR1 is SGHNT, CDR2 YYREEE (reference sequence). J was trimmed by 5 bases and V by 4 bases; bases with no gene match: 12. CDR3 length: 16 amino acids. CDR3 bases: TGTGCCAGCAGCGAACCTACTAGCGGAGGAGGAGATACGCAGTATTTT. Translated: CASSEPTSGGGDTQYF. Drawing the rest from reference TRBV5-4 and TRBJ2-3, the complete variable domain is ETGVTQSPTHLIKTRGQQVTLRCSSQSGHNTVSWYQQALGQGPQFIFQYYREEENGRGNFPPRFSGLQFPNYSSELNVNALELDDSALYLCASSEPTSGGGDTQYFGPGTRLTVL.

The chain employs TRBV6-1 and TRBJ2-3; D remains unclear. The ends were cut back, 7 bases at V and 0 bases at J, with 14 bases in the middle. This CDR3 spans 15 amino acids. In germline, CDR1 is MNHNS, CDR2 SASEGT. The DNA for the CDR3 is TGTGCCAGCACCTACCCTCCTCATAGCACAGATACGCAGTATTTT. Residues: CASTYPPHSTDTQYF.

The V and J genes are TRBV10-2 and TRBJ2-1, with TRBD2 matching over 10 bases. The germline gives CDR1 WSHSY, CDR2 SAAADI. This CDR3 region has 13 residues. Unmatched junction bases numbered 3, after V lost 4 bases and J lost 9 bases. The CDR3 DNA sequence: TGCGCCAGCAGTGGGCTAGCGGGAGCTGAGCAGTTCTTC. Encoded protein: CASSGLAGAEQFF.

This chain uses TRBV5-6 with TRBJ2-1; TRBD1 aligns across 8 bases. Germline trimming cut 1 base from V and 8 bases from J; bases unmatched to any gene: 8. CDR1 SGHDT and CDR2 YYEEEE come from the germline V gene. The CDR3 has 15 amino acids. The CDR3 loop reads CASSLYLDRDYEQFF. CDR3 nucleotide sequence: TGTGCCAGCAGCTTGTATTTGGACAGGGACTATGAGCAGTTCTTC. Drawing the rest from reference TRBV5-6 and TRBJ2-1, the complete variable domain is DAGVTQSPTHLIKTRGQQVTLRCSPKSGHDTVSWYQQALGQGPQFIFQYYEEEERQRGNFPDRFSGHQFPNYSSELNVNALLLGDSALYLCASSLYLDRDYEQFFGPGTRLTVL.

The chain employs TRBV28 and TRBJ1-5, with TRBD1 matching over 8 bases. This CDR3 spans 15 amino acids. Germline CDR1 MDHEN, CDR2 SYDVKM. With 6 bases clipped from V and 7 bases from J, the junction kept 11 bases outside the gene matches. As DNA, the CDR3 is TGTGCCAGCAGATCCGGACAGGGCGGAGGGCAGCCCCAGCATTTT. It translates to CASRSGQGGGQPQHF. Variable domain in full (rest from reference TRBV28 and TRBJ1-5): DVKVTQSSRYLVKRTGEKVFLECVQDMDHENMFWYRQDPGLGLRLIYFSYDVKMKEKGDIPEGYSVSREKKERFSLILESASTNQTSMYLCASRSGQGGGQPQHFGDGTRLSIL.

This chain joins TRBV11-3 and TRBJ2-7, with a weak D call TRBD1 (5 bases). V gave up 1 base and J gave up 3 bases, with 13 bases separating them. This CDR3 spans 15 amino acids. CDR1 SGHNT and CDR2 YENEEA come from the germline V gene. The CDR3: CASSLGWPGNYEQYF. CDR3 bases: TGTGCCAGCAGCTTAGGGTGGCCAGGGAACTACGAGCAGTACTTC.

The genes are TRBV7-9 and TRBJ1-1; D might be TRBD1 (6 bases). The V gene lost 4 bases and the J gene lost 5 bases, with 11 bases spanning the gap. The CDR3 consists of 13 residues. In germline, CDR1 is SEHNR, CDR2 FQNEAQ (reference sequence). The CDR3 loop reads CASSYRELTEAFF. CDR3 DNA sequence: TGTGCCAGCAGCTACAGGGAATTGACTGAAGCTTTCTTT.

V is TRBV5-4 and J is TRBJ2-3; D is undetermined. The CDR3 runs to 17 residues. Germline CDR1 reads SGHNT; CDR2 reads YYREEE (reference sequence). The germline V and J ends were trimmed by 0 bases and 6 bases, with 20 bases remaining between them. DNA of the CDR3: TGTGCCAGCAGCTTGGCCGGCGGAAAACCCTCCGTGGATACGCAGTATTTT. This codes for CASSLAGGKPSVDTQYF. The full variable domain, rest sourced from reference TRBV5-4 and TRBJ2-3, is ETGVTQSPTHLIKTRGQQVTLRCSSQSGHNTVSWYQQALGQGPQFIFQYYREEENGRGNFPPRFSGLQFPNYSSELNVNALELDDSALYLCASSLAGGKPSVDTQYFGPGTRLTVL.

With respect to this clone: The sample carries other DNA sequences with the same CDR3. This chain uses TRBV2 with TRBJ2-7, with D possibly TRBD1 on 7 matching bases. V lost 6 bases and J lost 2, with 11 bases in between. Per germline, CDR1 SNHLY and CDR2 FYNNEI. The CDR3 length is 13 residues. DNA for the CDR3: TGTGCCAGCAGGCCCAGGGGGGCCTACGAGCAGTACTTC. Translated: CASRPRGAYEQYF.

The CDR3 nucleotides are TGTGCCAGCAGCCAAACGGGACACGAAAGCTCCTACGAGCAGTACTTC. It specifies CASSQTGHESSYEQYF. The chain uses TRBV4-2 and TRBJ2-7, with a possible D match to TRBD1 (6 bases). The CDR3 is 16 amino acids. Trimming removed 2 bases at V and 0 bases at J, with 14 bases between. In germline, CDR1 is LGHNA, CDR2 YNFKEQ.

CDR3: CSVVGLAGVSLDKNIQYF. Here the CDR3 DNA reads TGCAGCGTTGTGGGACTAGCGGGAGTCTCTCTCGACAAAAACATTCAGTACTTC. V usage is TRBV29-1 and J usage is TRBJ2-4; the match to TRBD2 covers 14 bases. There are 18 residues in the CDR3. Unmatched junction bases numbered 11, after V lost 4 bases and J lost 3 bases. The germline V gene encodes CDR1 SQVTM and CDR2 ANQGSEA.

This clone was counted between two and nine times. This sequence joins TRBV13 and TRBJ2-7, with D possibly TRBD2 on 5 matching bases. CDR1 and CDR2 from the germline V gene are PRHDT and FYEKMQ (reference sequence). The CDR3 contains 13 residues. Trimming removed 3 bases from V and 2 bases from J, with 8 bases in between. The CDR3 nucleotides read TGTGCCAGCAGCTTCGGGATCACCTACGAGCAGTACTTC. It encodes CASSFGITYEQYF.

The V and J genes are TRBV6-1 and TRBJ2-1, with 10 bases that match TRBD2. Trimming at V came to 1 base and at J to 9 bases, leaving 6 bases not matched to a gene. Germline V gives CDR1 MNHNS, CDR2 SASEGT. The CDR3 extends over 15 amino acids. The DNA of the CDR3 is TGTGCCAGCAGTGAAGATCCGGGACTAGCGCGTGAGCAGTTCTTC. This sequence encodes CASSEDPGLAREQFF.

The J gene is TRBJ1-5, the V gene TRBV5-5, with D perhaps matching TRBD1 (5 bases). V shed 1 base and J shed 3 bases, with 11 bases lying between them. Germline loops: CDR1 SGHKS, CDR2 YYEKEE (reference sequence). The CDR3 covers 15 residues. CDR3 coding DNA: TGTGCCAGCAGCTTGCGGGGGGGTGACAATCAGCCCCAGCATTTT. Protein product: CASSLRGGDNQPQHF. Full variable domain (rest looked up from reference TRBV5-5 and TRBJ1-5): DAGVTQSPTHLIKTRGQQVTLRCSPISGHKSVSWYQQVLGQGPQFIFQYYEKEERGRGNFPDRFSARQFPNYSSELNVNALLLGDSALYLCASSLRGGDNQPQHFGDGTRLSIL.